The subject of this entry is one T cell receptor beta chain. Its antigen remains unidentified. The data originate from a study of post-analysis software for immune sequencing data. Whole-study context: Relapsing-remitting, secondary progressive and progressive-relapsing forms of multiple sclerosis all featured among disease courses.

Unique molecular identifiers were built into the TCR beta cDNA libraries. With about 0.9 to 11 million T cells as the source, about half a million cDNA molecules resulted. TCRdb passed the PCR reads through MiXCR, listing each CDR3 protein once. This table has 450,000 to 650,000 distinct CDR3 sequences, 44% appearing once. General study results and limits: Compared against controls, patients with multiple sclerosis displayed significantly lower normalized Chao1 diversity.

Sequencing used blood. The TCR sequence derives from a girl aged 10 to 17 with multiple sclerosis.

The CDR3 DNA reads as TGTGCCACCAGTGATCCCTACCGGGACCGTCGTGAGCAGTTCTTC. Translated: CATSDPYRDRREQFF. The chain employs TRBV24-1 and TRBJ2-1; either TRBD1 or TRBD2 may supply D (5 bases each). Germline V gene data show CDR1 as KGHDR and CDR2 as SFDVKD. Trimming took 3 bases from V and 9 from J, leaving 17 bases between them. The CDR3 loop spans 15 amino acids.